A single sample gave rise to the 20 T cell receptor beta chains below, sequenced in a study of monozygotic twins with inflammatory bowel disease. After re-calling the 5' RACE reads, TCRdb lists one entry per CDR3 protein, DNA absent. This table lists about 140,000 distinct CDR3 sequences. Sequencing used blood. These receptors all stem from a human donor with ulcerative colitis or Crohn's disease, or a healthy co-twin of an affected twin (not recorded which).

The genes are TRBV4-2 and TRBJ2-3; TCRdb lists TRBD2, though no DNA is available to test this call. Germline V gene sequence: CDR1 LGHNA, CDR2 YNFKEQ. The CDR3 runs 16 residues. The CDR3 is CASSHLGLAGTDTQYF.

The chain combines TRBV12-3 or TRBV12-4 with TRBJ2-3. The CDR3 extends over 12 amino acids. CDR3 sequence reads: CASSLVADTQYF.

The genes are TRBV20-1 and TRBJ2-3. Germline CDR1 DFQATT, CDR2 SNEGSKA (reference sequence). The CDR3 runs to 11 residues. CDR3 in amino acids: CSARIGDTQYF.

The gene calls are TRBV7-2 and TRBJ2-3; TCRdb reports TRBD1, a call that lacks DNA to check it against. Germline CDR1 reads SGHTA; CDR2 reads FQGNSA. This CDR3 is built from 14 residues. The CDR3 region is CASRIGQAGDTQYF.

V gene TRBV15 combines with J gene TRBJ2-1; TCRdb calls TRBD1, which cannot be checked without DNA. CDR1 LNHNV and CDR2 YYDKDF come from the germline V gene (reference sequence). The CDR3 runs to 15 residues. Here the CDR3 reads CATDMGRDRYNEQFF.

This chain joins TRBV10-3 and TRBJ2-3; there is no DNA to check the TCRdb D call of TRBD2. CDR3 size: 14 residues. From germline, CDR1 is ENHRY and CDR2 SYGVKD. CDR3 loop: CAISAGSGTDTQYF.

This rearrangement joins TRBV6-5 to TRBJ1-2; TCRdb's D call of TRBD1 is untestable without DNA. The germline V gene encodes CDR1 MNHEY and CDR2 SVGAGI. The CDR3 is 13 amino acids. The CDR3 loop is CASSQGSYYGYTF.

This rearrangement joins TRBV18 to TRBJ2-7. This CDR3 region has 14 residues. Germline lookup yields CDR1 KGHSH and CDR2 LQKENI. The CDR3 sequence: CASSPPGRPYEQYF.

The J gene is TRBJ2-7, the V gene TRBV20-1; TCRdb reports TRBD1, a call that lacks DNA to check it against. The germline gives CDR1 DFQATT, CDR2 SNEGSKA (reference sequence). This CDR3 region has 13 residues. Here the CDR3 reads CSAPTGVGYEQYF.

The rearrangement joins TRBV5-5 to TRBJ2-5; TCRdb reports TRBD1, a call that lacks DNA to check it against. The CDR3 consists of 13 residues. The germline V gene encodes CDR1 SGHKS and CDR2 YYEKEE (reference sequence). The CDR3 spells CASSWGGEETQYF. Full variable domain (missing parts from reference TRBV5-5 and TRBJ2-5): DAGVTQSPTHLIKTRGQQVTLRCSPISGHKSVSWYQQVLGQGPQFIFQYYEKEERGRGNFPDRFSARQFPNYSSELNVNALLLGDSALYLCASSWGGEETQYFGPGTRLLVL.

The CDR3 loop is CASPPPHSYNEQFF. The rearrangement links TRBV6-5 to TRBJ2-1; the D gene TCRdb calls, TRBD2, cannot be checked with no DNA. Germline V gene lookup returns CDR1 MNHEY and CDR2 SVGAGI. CDR3 length: 14 amino acids.

CDR3 residues: CAWSEGTGMAIQYF. V is TRBV30 and J is TRBJ2-4; TCRdb gives TRBD1 as the D gene, but with no DNA this cannot be confirmed. CDR3 length: 14 amino acids. Germline CDR1 reads GTSNPN; CDR2 reads SVGIG (reference sequence).

The chain employs TRBV2 and TRBJ1-3; TCRdb proposes TRBD1, but this gene call is untestable without DNA. Germline CDR1 reads SNHLY; CDR2 reads FYNNEI. CDR3 length equals 16 residues. This CDR3 reads CASSEDYREFGNTIYF.

This chain uses TRBV14 with TRBJ2-1; TCRdb selects TRBD1, and the lack of DNA leaves this call unchecked. The CDR3 extends over 16 amino acids. CDR1 is SGHDN and CDR2 is FVKESK in the germline V gene. The CDR3 sequence: CASSLGQGASYNEQFF.

CDR3 amino acids: CSVRDSLNTEAFF. This chain joins TRBV29-1 and TRBJ1-1; TCRdb picks TRBD1, but there is no DNA to check that call. Germline V gives CDR1 SQVTM, CDR2 ANQGSEA. There are 13 residues in the CDR3.

The chain joins TRBV12-3 or TRBV12-4 to TRBJ2-5; as DNA is missing, the TRBD2 call by TCRdb cannot be tested. The CDR3 has 17 residues. This CDR3 is CASSPRTSGRHQETQYF.

The genes are TRBV5-1 and TRBJ2-2; the TCRdb D gene call, TRBD2, has no DNA to confirm it. The CDR3 length is 16 residues. Looked up from germline, CDR1 is SGHRS and CDR2 is YFSETQ. The CDR3 sequence is CASSWGQTRGTGELFF.

The chain is built from TRBV5-1 and TRBJ2-5. This CDR3 is built from 17 residues. The germline V gene encodes CDR1 SGHRS and CDR2 YFSETQ. CDR3: CASSLIQNKPLQETQYF.

The chain couples TRBV10-3 to TRBJ1-6. The CDR3 runs 12 residues. Germline V gives CDR1 ENHRY, CDR2 SYGVKD. CDR3 in amino acids: CAMRGLNTPLHF.

The V call is TRBV7-2, the J call TRBJ1-2. Germline loops: CDR1 SGHTA, CDR2 FQGNSA. The CDR3 length is 15 residues. The CDR3 loop reads CASSSQPANNYGYTF.